This T cell receptor (beta chain) was sequenced during a study of OX40 agonist ivuxolimab in advanced cancers. Broadly, across the study: The costimulatory receptor OX40 (CD134) was targeted by ivuxolimab, a fully human IgG2 agonistic monoclonal antibody. Intravenous ivuxolimab was administered to patients every 2 weeks at six dose levels: 0.01, 0.1, 0.3, 1.5, 3 and 10 mg/kg. Of the approximately 50 dose-escalation patients, hepatocellular carcinoma was present in approximately 20, melanoma in some 15, renal cell carcinoma in 9 and head and neck cancer in 9. A male proportion of around 80% and a mean age of roughly 58 years, ranging from roughly 20 to 80, were recorded for the dose-escalation cohort. Patients were allowed to have had prior anti-PD-1, anti-PD-L1 or anti-CTLA-4 therapy, and around two fifths of the dose-escalation patients had been treated with checkpoint inhibitors. Partial responses were achieved by three dose-escalation patients, of whom one had hepatocellular carcinoma and two had cutaneous melanoma. The purpose of peripheral TCRbeta sequencing was to test whether ivuxolimab changed TCR sequence diversity and led to clonal T-cell expansion. The paper reports the monotherapy dose-escalation portion (N = 52 patients) of the phase I ivuxolimab trial. The paper as a whole reports these results and caveats: Low levels of normalized T-cell clonal expansion were also seen in some patients who did not respond. Clonal expansion of both CD4+ and CD8+ blood T cells was observed from baseline to week 6 at doses 0.1 to 3.0 mg/kg. After ivuxolimab, more expanded clones were found on average in CD8+ T cells than in CD4+ T cells. Which antigens the clonally expanded peripheral T cells were specific for was not determined. Partial responders in the 0.1-3.0 mg/kg groups had among the lowest normalized peripheral clonal expansion, especially among CD8+ T cells.

Turning to this clone: What antigen it recognizes has not been identified. Per-nucleotide qualities are absent, and no much larger clonotype sits a single base away.

The germline V and J ends show losses of 2 bases and 4 bases respectively, and no gene match explains 7 bases of the junction. Measured from the cysteine to the phenylalanine, the CDR3 is 15 residues long. The only DNA kept is the CDR3, 45 bases in frame from the first base. The germline V gene encodes CDR1 MNHEY and CDR2 SVGAGI. The trial excluded patients who had a history of autoimmune disease or were on systemic immunosuppression. In every dose cohort, peripheral blood was drawn for TCR sequencing at baseline, cycle 4 day 1, and cycle 7 day 1. Samples were obtained from an open-label, multicenter, first-in-human phase I dose-escalation trial of ivuxolimab. The trial enrolled adults with locally advanced or metastatic head and neck squamous cell, hepatocellular, melanoma or renal cell carcinoma. Before TCR sequencing, CD4+ T cells and CD8+ T cells from peripheral blood were sorted into separate populations.

Genomic DNA was extracted from sorted cells for sequencing of the TCRbeta CDR3 region. TCRbeta CDR3 regions were sequenced using the immunoSEQ Assay. This immuneACCESS table, as held by TCRdb, lists in-frame sequences with V and J called but not all clones. Of the missing ones, under half trace to an unresolved V gene in checked studies; the others have no known cause. A total of about 71,000 clones appear in this sample, around 86% of them only once. The top ten hold roughly 0.99% of the sample. The receptor was isolated from an adult with an advanced solid tumor such as melanoma, head and neck, liver or kidney cancer. Sequenced here: CD4+ or CD8+ T cells sorted from blood, sampled in a trial of the OX40 agonist ivuxolimab. The rearranged chain carries TRBV6-5 and TRBJ2-7; TRBD2 aligns with 8 central bases. Here is the DNA: TGTGCCAGCAGTTACGGGCGGGAGGAGGTTTACGAGCAGTACTTC. Its protein product is CASSYGREEVYEQYF.